One sample yielded the 3 T cell receptor beta chains listed below, sequenced in a study of beta chain features in type 1 diabetes. The study reverse transcribed the entire isolated RNA, so it sequenced expressed TCRB transcripts. TCRdb keeps only in-frame clones here, not all; method: immunoSEQ multiplex PCR. This sample yields approximately 150,000 clones, of which over 7.5% are seen a single time; 2.3% belongs to the top ten. The sequenced material came from central memory CD4+ T cells from blood. These receptors were collected from a woman aged 18-29 years in good health.

Points on this clone: This CDR3 is also generated by other DNA sequences in the sample. The chain employs TRBV30 and TRBJ1-1, with a weak D call TRBD1 (5 bases). From germline, CDR1 is GTSNPN and CDR2 SVGIG (reference sequence). V dropped 0 bases and J dropped 2 bases, with 7 bases sitting between them. The CDR3 extends over 13 amino acids. The CDR3 bases are TGTGCCTGGAGTGTCCAGGGTAACACTGAAGCTTTCTTT. Protein product: CAWSVQGNTEAFF.

The chain couples TRBV6-6 to TRBJ2-5; D remains unclear. Germline V gene lookup returns CDR1 MNHNY and CDR2 SVGAGI (reference sequence). V was shortened by 4 bases and J by 4 bases, with 10 bases between the two germline ends. The CDR3 sequence is 13 residues long. The DNA for the CDR3 is TGTGCCAGCAGTTTCAATAGAATAGAGACCCAGTACTTC. Its protein product is CASSFNRIETQYF.

The chain has TRBV6-1 and TRBJ2-1; 11 bases are shared with TRBD2. V lost 4 bases, J lost 8 bases, and 7 bases stayed unmatched. Per germline, CDR1 MNHNS and CDR2 SASEGT. The CDR3 length is 15 residues. As DNA, the CDR3 is TGTGCCAGCAGTGTTAGCGGGGGGGCCGGTTATGAGCAGTTCTTC. It specifies CASSVSGGAGYEQFF.